Listed below are T cell receptor beta chains from one sample, sequenced in a study of T cells in localized non-small cell lung cancer. The data were produced by immunoSEQ multiplex PCR, yet TCRdb's version contains in-frame clones alone and is incomplete. The repertoire holds about 36,000 clones, with around 85% as singletons. Here the sequenced sample was peripheral blood, taken before any cancer treatment. These TCRs come from a woman aged 35 to 69 with stage I lung adenocarcinoma. Each CDR3 is given with its conserved first and last residue. The order of the fields is clone size, V gene, J gene, D gene, CDR3 protein, CDR3 DNA. D genes are given only for firm matches. Some rows have no size entry. The others give once, few or many, or a class for an expanded clone.

once	TRBV7-9	TRBJ2-2	TRBD1	CASSPPQGATGELFF	TGTGCCAGCAGCCCCCCCCAGGGGGCTACCGGGGAGCTGTTTTTT
-	TRBV2	TRBJ1-4	TRBD1	CASRGQLNEKLFF	TGTGCCAGTAGGGGACAGCTTAATGAAAAACTGTTTTTT
-	TRBV4-2	TRBJ1-1	TRBD1	CASSRDRDNTEAFF	TGTGCCAGCAGCCGGGACAGGGACAACACTGAAGCTTTCTTT
-	TRBV6-1	TRBJ1-5	-	CASSERSSNQPQHF	TGTGCCAGCAGTGAAAGGAGTAGCAATCAGCCCCAGCATTTT
-	TRBV6-5	TRBJ2-7	-	CASSYEGGGREQYF	TGTGCCAGCAGTTACGAGGGTGGGGGACGCGAGCAGTACTTC
-	TRBV28	TRBJ1-2	-	CASSFQGRTNYGYTF	TGTGCCAGCAGTTTTCAGGGACGGACTAACTATGGCTACACCTTC
-	TRBV2	TRBJ2-1	-	CASSSGTGGLEFF	TGTGCCAGCAGTTCTGGGACCGGAGGGTTGGAGTTCTTC
-	TRBV28	TRBJ1-3	-	CASSYVRGAGNTIYF	TGTGCCAGCAGTTATGTCAGGGGCGCGGGAAACACCATATATTTT
large	TRBV10-2	TRBJ1-4	-	CASKEGTTNEKLFF	TGCGCCAGCAAGGAAGGAACAACTAATGAAAAACTGTTTTTT
-	TRBV7-9	TRBJ1-2	TRBD1	CASSFWTGGGDGYTF	TGTGCCAGCAGCTTCTGGACAGGGGGCGGGGATGGCTACACCTTC
-	TRBV29-1	TRBJ2-7	-	CSVSAVPSSYEQYF	TGCAGCGTCTCGGCAGTCCCTAGCTCCTACGAGCAGTACTTC
-	TRBV21-1	TRBJ2-5	-	CASSKAGPRETQYF	TGTGCCAGCAGCAAAGCTGGCCCCCGAGAGACCCAGTACTTC
-	TRBV13	TRBJ2-3	-	CASSDSKRGTDTQYF	TGTGCCAGCAGCGACAGCAAAAGGGGCACAGATACGCAGTATTTT
-	TRBV18	TRBJ2-7	-	CASSPRQRDEQYF	TGTGCCAGCTCACCGAGACAGAGGGACGAGCAGTACTTC
-	TRBV28	TRBJ2-1	TRBD2	CASSLLGGGANEQFF	TGTGCCAGCAGTTTATTGGGCGGGGGGGCCAATGAGCAGTTCTTC
-	TRBV7-2	TRBJ2-1	-	CASSLTQFF	TGTGCCAGCAGCCTAACCCAGTTCTTC
-	TRBV6-6	TRBJ2-1	TRBD1	CASSYTGAEQFF	TGTGCCAGCAGTTACACAGGGGCTGAGCAGTTCTTC
-	TRBV7-2	TRBJ2-7	-	CASSLSSSYEQYF	TGTGCCAGCAGCTTATCCAGCTCCTACGAGCAGTACTTC
-	TRBV7-9	TRBJ1-1	-	CASSPQNTEAFF	TGTGCCAGCAGCCCACAGAACACTGAAGCTTTCTTT
-	TRBV18	TRBJ1-6	-	CASSPDSGLGSPLHF	TGTGCCAGCTCACCAGACTCAGGGCTCGGTTCACCCCTCCACTTT
once	TRBV19	TRBJ1-2	-	CASIRGSPPNYGYTF	TGTGCCAGTATAAGGGGGAGTCCCCCTAACTATGGCTACACCTTC
-	TRBV6-4	TRBJ2-1	-	CASSDIKTGSKQFF	TGTGCCAGCAGTGACATAAAAACAGGGAGTAAGCAGTTCTTC
-	TRBV4-3	TRBJ2-2	TRBD1	CASSQKGQGNTGELFF	TGCGCCAGCAGCCAGAAGGGACAGGGGAACACCGGGGAGCTGTTTTTT
-	TRBV28	TRBJ1-5	TRBD1	CASSLFDRGSNQPQHF	TGTGCCAGCAGTTTATTCGACAGGGGAAGCAATCAGCCCCAGCATTTT
-	TRBV5-1	TRBJ2-3	TRBD1	CASSLGGQGAADTQYF	TGCGCCAGCAGCTTGGGAGGACAGGGGGCTGCAGATACGCAGTATTTT
once	TRBV2	TRBJ2-7	TRBD1	CANGRDRPYEQYF	TGTGCCAACGGTAGGGACAGACCCTACGAGCAGTACTTC
once	TRBV19	TRBJ1-5	-	CASSPPLLNQPQHF	TGTGCCAGTAGTCCGCCCCTCCTCAATCAGCCCCAGCATTTT
-	TRBV4-3	TRBJ1-4	-	CASSQAGTPRSNEKLFF	TGCGCCAGCAGCCAAGCCGGGACTCCCCGTTCGAATGAAAAACTGTTTTTT
-	TRBV7-4	TRBJ2-3	TRBD2	CASSPRTSGGRRGSQYF	TGTGCCAGCAGCCCGAGGACTAGCGGGGGGCGCCGGGGTTCGCAGTATTTT
-	TRBV2	TRBJ1-5	-	CASMGSNQPQHF	TGTGCCAGCATGGGTAGCAATCAGCCCCAGCATTTT
-	TRBV5-1	TRBJ1-6	TRBD1	CASSLGDSNSPLHF	TGCGCCAGCAGCTTGGGGGACAGTAATTCACCCCTCCACTTT
once	TRBV6-5	TRBJ1-2	-	CASLQTSGANYGYTF	TGTGCCAGTCTGCAAACGTCGGGTGCCAACTATGGCTACACCTTC
-	TRBV5-1	TRBJ2-6	-	CASSLEGANVLTF	TGCGCCAGCAGCTTGGAGGGGGCCAACGTCCTGACTTTC
-	TRBV15	TRBJ2-2	-	CTTSRDLTNTGELFF	TGTACCACCAGCAGGGACCTTACGAACACCGGGGAGCTGTTTTTT
-	TRBV5-5	TRBJ1-1	-	CASSLARTVNTEAFF	TGTGCCAGCAGCCTCGCCAGGACGGTGAACACTGAAGCTTTCTTT
once	TRBV6-1	TRBJ1-3	TRBD1	CTSAGQGVNTIYF	TGTACCAGCGCGGGACAGGGAGTAAACACCATATATTTT